This T cell receptor beta chain was captured by sequencing in a study of OX40 agonist ivuxolimab in advanced cancers. Regarding the study as a whole: Some patients who did not respond also had low normalized T-cell clonal expansion.

Produced via immunoSEQ multiplex PCR; TCRdb's table is partial and in-frame only. The sample has tens of thousands of clones, about 89% seen once; the top ten hold 2% to 2.5%. To note about this clone: Its antigen is as yet unknown.

Unmatched junction bases numbered 8, after V lost 7 bases and J lost 1 base. The germline CDR1 and CDR2 sequences are ENHRY and SYGVKD. This CDR3 has 15 amino acids. The receptor comes from an adult with an advanced solid tumor such as melanoma, head and neck, liver or kidney cancer. This sample comprised CD4+ or CD8+ T cells sorted from blood, obtained in a trial of the OX40 agonist ivuxolimab. The chain has TRBV10-3 and TRBJ1-1; 8 bases fit TRBD1. The CDR3 loop is CAITGTGGANTEAFF. The CDR3 DNA is TGTGCCATCACCGGGACAGGTGGGGCGAACACTGAAGCTTTCTTT.